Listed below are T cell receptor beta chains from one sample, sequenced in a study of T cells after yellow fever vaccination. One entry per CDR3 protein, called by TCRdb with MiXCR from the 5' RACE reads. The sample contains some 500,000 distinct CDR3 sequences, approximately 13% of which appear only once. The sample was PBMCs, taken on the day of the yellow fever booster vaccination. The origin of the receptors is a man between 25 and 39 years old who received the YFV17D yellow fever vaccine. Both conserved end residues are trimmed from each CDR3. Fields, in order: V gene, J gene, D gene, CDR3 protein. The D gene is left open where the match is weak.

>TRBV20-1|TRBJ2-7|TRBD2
SARDERASGSWGYEQY
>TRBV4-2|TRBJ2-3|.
ASSQDLEVDTQY
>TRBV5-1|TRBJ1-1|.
ASSLLSQGTEAF
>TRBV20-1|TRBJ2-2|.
CARVGGANTGELF
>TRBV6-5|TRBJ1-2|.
ASSYSASTRGYT
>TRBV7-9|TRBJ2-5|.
ASRAVLETQY
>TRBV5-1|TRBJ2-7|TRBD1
ASSSDRVYYEQY
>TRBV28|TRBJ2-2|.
ASKFGIRASAGELF
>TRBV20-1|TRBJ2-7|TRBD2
SANGGSFVQY
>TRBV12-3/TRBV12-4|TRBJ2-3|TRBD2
ASSLAPPTSGSSTDTQY
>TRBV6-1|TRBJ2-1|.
ASSQVLGDNEQF
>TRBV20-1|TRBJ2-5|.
SARLPGRLQETQY
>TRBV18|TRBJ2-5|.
ASSPLASTETQY
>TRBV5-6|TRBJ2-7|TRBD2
ASSRNYRTSRFRYEQY
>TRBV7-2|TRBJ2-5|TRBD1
ASSSTGTGKVETQY
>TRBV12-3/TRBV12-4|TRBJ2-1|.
ASSQRRNYNEQF
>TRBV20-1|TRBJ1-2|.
SAASRRDGYT
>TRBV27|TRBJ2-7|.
ASSPLSGPYYEQY
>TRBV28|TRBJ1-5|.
ASTTQGNQPQH
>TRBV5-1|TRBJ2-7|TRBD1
ASSPTGFVYEQY
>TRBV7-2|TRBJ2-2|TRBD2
ASSLSPSGVTGELF
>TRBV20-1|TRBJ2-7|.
SARAQPSYEQY
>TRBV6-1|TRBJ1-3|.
ASSSGGSGNTIY